These 20 T cell receptor beta chains were sequenced from one sample in a study of blood T cell repertoires in COVID-19 (dated by TCRdb to about 2020). Libraries were built with the immunoSEQ multiplex PCR assay. Held by TCRdb, this immuneACCESS table contains in-frame sequences only and omits some clones. Under half of the omission traces to an unresolved V gene where checked; the cause of the rest is unknown. This sample has approximately 290,000 clones in its table, and 80% to 85% of those were observed once. Jointly, the top ten make up less than 20% of the sample. The sequencing input was peripheral blood. The receptors were sampled from a person in their 70s with COVID-19, enrolled during active disease.

The chain has TRBV19 and TRBJ1-2, with 7 positions matching TRBD1. Looked up from germline, CDR1 is LNHDA and CDR2 is SQIVND (reference sequence). The CDR3 runs to 13 residues. V shed 6 bases, J shed 4 bases, and the junction held 5 bases outside the gene matches. The CDR3 nucleotides read TGTGCCAGTAGGATGGGACAGACCTATGGCTACACCTTC. Translated, it gives CASRMGQTYGYTF.

This chain uses TRBV19 with TRBJ2-1; 9 positions agree with TRBD2. Germline assignment: CDR1 LNHDA and CDR2 SQIVND (reference sequence). CDR3 length: 15 residues. The V segment lost 6 bases and the J segment 7 bases; nucleotides outside the gene matches: 10. The CDR3 DNA reads as TGTGCCAGTAGGCAACTAGCGGGTAGTATGAATGAGCAGTTCTTC. Its protein is CASRQLAGSMNEQFF.

J is TRBJ1-1 and V is TRBV4-1, with 10 bases fitting TRBD1. Germline trimming cut 4 bases from V and 3 bases from J; bases unmatched to any gene: 5. Germline V CDR1 and CDR2: MGHRA, YSYEKL. This CDR3 comprises 15 residues. CDR3 amino acids: CASSLRTGGDTEAFF. CDR3 coding DNA: TGCGCCAGCAGCCTGCGGACAGGGGGTGACACTGAAGCTTTCTTT.

The V gene is TRBV28, the J gene TRBJ2-1; TRBD2 agrees at 7 bases. Unmatched junction bases numbered 1, after V lost 2 bases and J lost 0 bases. This CDR3 contains 15 residues. Germline V gives CDR1 MDHEN, CDR2 SYDVKM. The CDR3 here is CASSLRTSSYNEQFF. CDR3 bases: TGTGCCAGCAGTTTAAGGACTAGCTCCTACAATGAGCAGTTCTTC.

This chain joins TRBV4-1 and TRBJ1-2, with 12 nucleotides matching TRBD1. The germline V gene encodes CDR1 MGHRA and CDR2 YSYEKL. This CDR3 comprises 17 residues. With V trimmed by 3 bases and J by 6 bases, 11 bases remained unmatched. This CDR3 reads CASSQKERDRGRDGYTF. The CDR3 nucleotides are TGCGCCAGCAGCCAGAAGGAACGGGACAGGGGGCGCGATGGCTACACCTTC.

This clone was seen a handful of times. The chain is built from TRBV2 and TRBJ2-5; a weak D match, TRBD2 (6 bases). The V gene's germline CDR1 is SNHLY and CDR2 FYNNEI. The V end was cut by 4 bases, the J end by 1 base, with 7 bases between. The CDR3 contains 13 residues. The CDR3 spells CASSGGTQETQYF. The CDR3 DNA sequence: TGTGCCAGCAGTGGCGGGACCCAAGAGACCCAGTACTTC.

This CDR3 is CASSYFRGRTTDTQYF. CDR3 coding DNA: TGTGCCAGCAGTTACTTCCGCGGGAGGACGACAGATACGCAGTATTTT. The chain is built from TRBV6-5 and TRBJ2-3, with TRBD2 matching 8 bases. The CDR3 runs to 16 residues. Germline V CDR1 and CDR2: MNHEY, SVGAGI. The trim removed 1 base at V and 3 bases at J, leaving 6 bases unmatched.

In its sample, this clone was seen a few times. The gene calls are TRBV28 and TRBJ2-7; 8 bases map to TRBD1. The V gene's germline CDR1 is MDHEN and CDR2 SYDVKM. Germline trimming cut 8 bases from V and 0 bases from J; bases unmatched to any gene: 3. The CDR3 spans 13 residues. CDR3 residues: CASAGTGSYEQYF. DNA of the CDR3: TGTGCCAGCGCCGGGACAGGCTCCTACGAGCAGTACTTC.

The chain carries TRBV5-1 and TRBJ2-7; TRBD1 matches 9 bases. The CDR3 consists of 13 residues. Per germline, CDR1 SGHRS and CDR2 YFSETQ. The V and J ends lost 5 bases and 4 bases, in that order; junction bases with no gene match: 4. The DNA for the CDR3 is TGCGCCAGCAGGGACAGGGGTTTTTACGAGCAGTACTTC. Amino acids: CASRDRGFYEQYF.

The V gene is TRBV9, the J gene TRBJ1-1; 8 bases are shared with TRBD1. Germline trimming cut 0 bases from V and 0 bases from J; bases unmatched to any gene: 1. The length of the CDR3 is 15 residues. Germline CDR1 and CDR2: SGDLS and YYNGEE. The CDR3 DNA follows: TGTGCCAGCAGCGTAGTGGACAGGGTGAACACTGAAGCTTTCTTT. Translated: CASSVVDRVNTEAFF.

The sample holds one count of this clone. The genes are TRBV11-2 and TRBJ1-3, with D hard to call. This CDR3 spans 14 amino acids. Trimming left V 1 base short and J 3 bases short, with 7 bases between. Looked up from germline, CDR1 is SGHAT and CDR2 is FQNNGV. In DNA form, the CDR3 reads TGTGCCAGCAGCTTAGCGGGTCTTGGAAACACCATATATTTT. Protein sequence: CASSLAGLGNTIYF.

V and J are TRBV7-9 and TRBJ1-2; D gene ambiguous. CDR1 and CDR2 (germline): SEHNR, FQNEAQ (reference sequence). Trimming took 7 bases from V and 4 from J, leaving 16 bases between them. This CDR3 has 14 residues. The DNA of the CDR3 is TGTGCCAGCATGGAGCAAGGCATAATCTATGGCTACACCTTC. Translated: CASMEQGIIYGYTF.

The CDR3 DNA sequence: TGTGCCAGCGGTCCCGCTACTGGGGCCAACGTCCTGACTTTC. It yields the protein CASGPATGANVLTF. The V call is TRBV7-9, the J call TRBJ2-6, with D uncertain. The germline V gene encodes CDR1 SEHNR and CDR2 FQNEAQ (reference sequence). Trimming stripped 8 bases from V and 2 bases from J, with 10 bases between. The CDR3 is 14 residues long.

This clone came up once. The gene calls are TRBV6-1 and TRBJ1-1; the D is unclear. Looked up from germline, CDR1 is MNHNS and CDR2 is SASEGT. The ends were cut back, 2 bases at V and 3 bases at J, with 10 bases in the middle. This CDR3 contains 14 residues. CDR3: CASSEFRGYTEAFF. CDR3 nucleotide sequence: TGTGCCAGCAGTGAATTCAGAGGTTACACTGAAGCTTTCTTT.

This clone was counted a single time. The chain is built from TRBV19 and TRBJ2-7; D call uncertain. The CDR3 runs 14 residues. Germline V gene sequence: CDR1 LNHDA, CDR2 SQIVND (reference sequence). The V end was cut by 9 bases, the J end by 4 bases, with 19 bases between. The CDR3: CASPAVRKDYEQYF. The DNA for the CDR3 is TGTGCCAGCCCGGCGGTTCGAAAGGATTACGAGCAGTACTTC.

J is TRBJ2-3 and V is TRBV5-4; D is uncertain. Germline assignment: CDR1 SGHNT and CDR2 YYREEE (reference sequence). The CDR3 sequence is 13 residues long. Trimming took 7 bases from V and 0 from J, leaving 9 bases between them. CDR3 protein: CASRLLSTDTQYF. The CDR3 bases are TGTGCCAGCCGACTGCTTAGCACAGATACGCAGTATTTT.

The gene calls are TRBV28 and TRBJ1-6; no reliable D call. The CDR3 length is 15 residues. The V end was cut by 6 bases, the J end by 7 bases, with 16 bases between. In germline, CDR1 is MDHEN, CDR2 SYDVKM. The CDR3 DNA sequence: TGTGCCAGCAGCGAGACCCGGGTCCAGAATTCACCCCTCCACTTT. This gives the protein CASSETRVQNSPLHF.

CDR3 loop: CASKTGYNSPLHF. CDR3 nucleotide sequence: TGTGCCAGCAAGACAGGATATAATTCACCCCTCCACTTT. V usage is TRBV2 and J usage is TRBJ1-6, with a tentative D call TRBD1 (6 bases). Germline CDR1 reads SNHLY; CDR2 reads FYNNEI. The V end was cut by 7 bases, the J end by 4 bases, with 8 bases between. The length of the CDR3 is 13 residues.

This chain links TRBV18 with TRBJ1-6; 8 nucleotides line up with TRBD1. CDR1 KGHSH and CDR2 LQKENI come from the germline V gene. CDR3 length: 15 amino acids. V lost 6 bases, J lost 5 bases, and 6 bases stayed unmatched. CDR3: CASSPLTGDNSPLHF. CDR3 nucleotides: TGTGCCAGCTCGCCCCTGACAGGGGATAATTCACCCCTCCACTTT.

The gene calls are TRBV7-2 and TRBJ1-3, with TRBD1 matching over 9 bases. This CDR3 is built from 17 residues. The V gene's germline CDR1 is SGHTA and CDR2 FQGNSA. The junction had 14 bases not matched to a gene; V was cut back by 7 bases and J by 4 bases. CDR3 nucleotide sequence: TGTGCCAGCACCCTACACCCGGGACAGGGCTACGGAAACACCATATATTTT. It is translated as CASTLHPGQGYGNTIYF. The variable domain in full, with the rest retrieved from reference TRBV7-2 and TRBJ1-3, is GAGVSQSPSNKVTEKGKDVELRCDPISGHTALYWYRQSLGQGLEFLIYFQGNSAPDKSGLPSDRFSAERTGGSVSTLTIQRTQQEDSAVYLCASTLHPGQGYGNTIYFGEGSWLTVV.